Listed here are 27 T cell receptor beta chains from one sample, sequenced in a study of tumor-infiltrating lymphocytes in primary liver carcinoma. DNA and RNA were both co-extracted from approximately 20-30 mg of bulk tissue that had not been sorted. TCR beta cDNA was made from approximately 540 ng total RNA with a constant-region primer. Three nested multiplex PCR rounds, a slightly modified ARM-PCR, produced the libraries for TCR beta. The first two PCR rounds, around 11 cycles each, used TRBV1-TRBV30 forward primers and a C-beta reverse primer. TCRdb analysed the multiplex PCR reads with MiXCR anew, one entry per CDR3 protein. The sample carries 99,000 or so distinct CDR3 sequences, approximately 68% recorded once. Sequencing was carried out using liver tumor tissue from sampling region 5. This sample's subset: tumor region T5, tumor centre. The receptors were gathered from a woman aged 60 to 75 with primary liver carcinoma and hepatitis B virus infection.

The J gene is TRBJ2-7, the V gene TRBV11-2, with 8 positions matching TRBD1. The V and J ends lost 9 bases and 2 bases, in that order; junction bases with no gene match: 9. Germline V gene data show CDR1 as SGHAT and CDR2 as FQNNGV. The length of the CDR3 is 14 residues. The CDR3 reads CASGHRDRPYEQYF. CDR3 nucleotides: TGTGCCAGTGGCCACCGGGACAGGCCCTACGAGCAGTACTTC.

As for this clonotype: The junction departs from the called germline gene at one end, perhaps through a read error. The CDR3 reads CASSLGTYGQYF. CDR3 bases: TGTGCCAGCAGTTTAGGGACTTACGGGCAGTACTTC. The chain employs TRBV28 and TRBJ2-7; a weak D match, TRBD2 (6 bases). The CDR3 has 12 residues. Germline V gene lookup returns CDR1 MDHEN and CDR2 SYDVKM. Combining the CDR3 with reference TRBV28 and TRBJ2-7 gives the whole variable domain DVKVTQSSRYLVKRTGEKVFLECVQDMDHENMFWYRQDPGLGLRLIYFSYDVKMKEKGDIPEGYSVSREKKERFSLILESASTNQTSMYLCASSLGTYGQYFGPGTRLTVT.

About this clonotype: Its ends do not fully match the called genes, so a read error is possible. This chain uses TRBV11-1 with TRBJ2-1; D gene unclear. The CDR3 spans 15 residues. Germline V lookup: CDR1 SGHAT, CDR2 FQDESV (reference sequence). CDR3 loop: CASSIDSRVANEQFF. DNA of the CDR3: TGTGCCAGCAGTATTGATAGTCGGGTGGCGAATGAGCAATTCTTC.

This clonotype has a count of ten or more. V and J are TRBV4-1 and TRBJ2-6; TRBD1 matches 7 bases. Per germline, CDR1 MGHRA and CDR2 YSYEKL. This CDR3 spans 18 amino acids. With V trimmed by 0 bases and J by 0 bases, 5 bases remained unmatched. As DNA, the CDR3 is TGCGCCAGCAGCCAAGATGGACAGGCCAGCTCTGGGGCCAACGTCCTGACTTTC. This translates into CASSQDGQASSGANVLTF.

Remarks on this clonotype: It may be a read error: a sequence one base away is much more abundant. V usage is TRBV7-8 and J usage is TRBJ1-1; 8 positions agree with TRBD1. CDR1 SGHVS and CDR2 FQNEAQ come from the germline V gene. The CDR3 extends over 15 amino acids. The CDR3 spells CASTDSTGVFTGAFF. The CDR3 coding sequence is TGTGCCAGCACCGATTCGACAGGGGTCTTCACTGGAGCTTTCTTT.

This clonotype has ten or more counts. The chain employs TRBV5-1 and TRBJ1-3; D gene unclear. The CDR3 loop spans 19 amino acids. Germline lookup yields CDR1 SGHRS and CDR2 YFSETQ. Trimming cost V 0 bases and J 0 bases, with 19 bases left between them. CDR3 bases: TGCGCCAGCAGCTTGGGAACGTGGACGACAAGAAGCTCTGGAAACACCATATATTTT. Translation gives CASSLGTWTTRSSGNTIYF.

Remarks on this clonotype: In this CDR3 the conserved last residue, phenylalanine or tryptophan, is missing, so a read error is likely. The chain has TRBV11-2 and TRBJ2-5; TRBD2 aligns across 8 bases. This CDR3 has 17 amino acids. The J segment lost 2 bases and the V segment lost 5 bases, leaving 13 bases of the junction unmatched. CDR1 SGHAT and CDR2 FQNNGV come from the germline V gene. The CDR3 region has the DNA TGTGCCAGCAGCCCACTAAGGGCGGGGGGTCCACAAGAGACCCAGTACATC. It yields the protein CASSPLRAGGPQETQYI.

The chain carries TRBV6-5 and TRBJ2-7; no firm D call. Germline V gene lookup returns CDR1 MNHEY and CDR2 SVGAGI. V dropped 7 bases and J dropped 3 bases, with 16 bases sitting between them. This CDR3 is 14 amino acids long. In nucleotides, the CDR3 is TGTGCCAGCAATTCATCAGATAGATTCTACGAGCAGTACTTC. It is translated as CASNSSDRFYEQYF.

A note on this clonotype: The junction and the germline gene differ at one end; a read error may be behind it. The rearrangement links TRBV4-2 to TRBJ2-2; no reliable D call. Germline-derived CDR1 and CDR2 are LGHNA and YNFKEQ. The CDR3 has 14 residues. The CDR3 is CANQSASVTRELFF. The CDR3 DNA is TGTGCCAACCAGTCCGCCTCGGTCACCAGGGAGCTGTTTTTT.

In DNA, the CDR3 is TGTGCCAGCAGCTTGTATAAGGTGGGATTGGAGACCCAGTACTTC. Translating gives CASSLYKVGLETQYF. The chain links TRBV5-6 to TRBJ2-5; D remains ambiguous. V lost 1 base and J 5 bases, leaving 15 bases between the germline ends. The CDR3 sequence is 15 residues long. Looked up from germline, CDR1 is SGHDT and CDR2 is YYEEEE.

In the case of this clonotype: This may arise from a read error, as a much more abundant clone is one base away. This chain links TRBV11-3 with TRBJ1-5, with D perhaps matching TRBD1 or TRBD2 (5 bases each). Matching the DNA end better, TRBJ2-3 makes the J call doubtful. Germline CDR1 and CDR2: SGHNT and YENEEA. This CDR3 spans 15 amino acids. CDR3 bases: TGTGCCAGCAGCTTAGATCTGGGGGTGGCTCAGCCCCAGTATTTT. It yields the protein CASSLDLGVAQPQYF.

Remarks on this clonotype: The CDR3 ends on some other residue instead of the conserved phenylalanine or tryptophan, so this is likely a read error. The chain has TRBV6-5 and TRBJ2-3; tentative D call: TRBD2 (6 bases). The CDR3 length is 12 residues. Germline V lookup: CDR1 MNHEY, CDR2 SVGAGI. The germline V and J ends were trimmed by 9 bases and 8 bases, with 15 bases remaining between them. The CDR3 DNA follows: TGTGCCAGTAGTCCGACTAGTTTTACGCAGTATTCT. Translating gives CASSPTSFTQYS.

This sequence joins TRBV7-9 and TRBJ2-1, with D possibly being TRBD2 (7 bases). The germline V gene has CDR1 SEHNR and CDR2 FQNEAQ (reference sequence). The length of the CDR3 is 15 residues. V shed 1 base and J shed 6 bases, with 13 bases lying between them. This CDR3 is CASSLGSGGLNEQFF. The CDR3, as DNA: TGTGCCAGCAGCTTAGGCTCGGGGGGCCTCAATGAGCAGTTCTTC.

As concerns this clonotype: Compared with germline, one end of the junction differs, possibly owing to a read error. V is TRBV28 and J is TRBJ2-7, with D possibly being TRBD2 (5 bases). Germline CDR1 MDHEN, CDR2 SYDVKM. The CDR3 runs to 14 residues. CDR3 sequence reads: CASRSPSGSYEQYF. The CDR3 DNA follows: TGTGCCAGCAGATCTCCTTCGGGATCCTACGAGCAGTATTTC.

This clonotype showed up just once. Relative to the germline gene, one junction end is altered; a read error may explain this. The chain joins TRBV30 to TRBJ1-4, with no clear D. The CDR3 runs to 14 residues. Germline assignment: CDR1 GTSNPN and CDR2 SVGIG (reference sequence). The CDR3, as DNA: TGTGCCTGGAGTCTAGGCGGGCTCTGTGAAAAGCTGTTTTTT. This gives the protein CAWSLGGLCEKLFF.

This clonotype was observed many times. The rearrangement uses TRBV5-6 and TRBJ1-1, with 9 bases matching TRBD1. CDR1 and CDR2 (germline): SGHDT, YYEEEE. There are 16 residues in the CDR3. The V segment lost 3 bases and the J segment 3 bases; nucleotides outside the gene matches: 9. The CDR3 region has the DNA TGTGCCAGCAGCTCAACAGGGGGCGTAAGGGACACTGAAGCTTTCTTT. Translated, it gives CASSSTGGVRDTEAFF.

In regard to this clonotype: At one end, the junction sequence differs from germline, possibly due to a read error. The chain has TRBV11-2 and TRBJ2-3; either TRBD1 or TRBD2 may supply D (6 bases each). The germline V gene encodes CDR1 SGHAT and CDR2 FQNNGV. The CDR3 consists of 15 residues. The CDR3 sequence: CASGSYGQRTDTHYF. CDR3 nucleotides: TGTGCTAGCGGCTCCTACGGACAGAGAACAGATACGCATTATTTT.

Points on this clonotype: One junction end disagrees with the germline gene, perhaps due to a read error. The CDR3 sequence: CANSLSLAGETQYF. The CDR3 nucleotides are TGTGCCAACAGCTTATCACTAGCGGGGGAGACCCAGTACTTC. This chain joins TRBV11-2 and TRBJ2-5, with 10 bases lining up with TRBD2. The CDR3 loop spans 14 amino acids. Germline V lookup: CDR1 SGHAT, CDR2 FQNNGV.

Of note for this clonotype: A much more abundant neighbour one base away suggests this may be a read error. Here the CDR3 reads CASSDGGPGYTF. CDR3 DNA: TGTGCCAGCAGTGATGGGGGTCCGGGCTACACCTTC. The chain carries TRBV6-6 and TRBJ1-2; possible D gene TRBD1, 5 bases. Trimming pared 5 bases from V and 8 bases from J, leaving 12 bases between. Per the germline V gene, CDR1 is MNHNY and CDR2 is SVGAGI (reference sequence). The CDR3 loop spans 12 amino acids.

By proportion, this clonotype is medium-sized. The chain recombines TRBV11-2 with TRBJ1-3, with TRBD1 identical over 7 bases. Trimming took 5 bases from V and 4 from J; bases not matched to a gene: 2. CDR1 is SGHAT, CDR2 FQNNGV, per germline. The CDR3 runs 13 residues. In DNA form, the CDR3 reads TGTGCCAGCAGCCGGACAGGAGGAAACACCATATATTTT. Amino acid sequence: CASSRTGGNTIYF. The whole variable domain, remainder taken from reference TRBV11-2 and TRBJ1-3, is EAGVAQSPRYKIIEKRQSVAFWCNPISGHATLYWYQQILGQGPKLLIQFQNNGVVDDSQLPKDRFSAERLKGVDSTLKIQPAKLEDSAVYLCASSRTGGNTIYFGEGSWLTVV.

The chain employs TRBV4-2 and TRBJ2-1, with D perhaps being TRBD1 or TRBD2 (5 bases each). Trimming left V 0 bases short and J 16 bases short, with 19 bases between. Per the germline V gene, CDR1 is LGHNA and CDR2 is YNFKEQ. This CDR3 has 14 residues. Written as DNA, the CDR3 is TGTGCCAGCAGCCAAGATAGGGGAGACAGCGTCACTTTCTTC. It yields the protein CASSQDRGDSVTFF.

On this clonotype: The junction does not match germline at one end; this may be a read error. The chain carries TRBV29-1 and TRBJ2-5; the match to TRBD1 covers 8 bases. Germline CDR1 reads SQVTM; CDR2 reads ANQGSEA. The CDR3 covers 14 residues. The chain's CDR3 is CSVEDSGQEEAQYF. The CDR3 DNA follows: TGCAGCGTTGAAGATTCGGGACAGGAAGAGGCCCAGTACTTC.

Notes on this clonotype: The junction shows a germline mismatch at one end, possibly a read error. This chain connects TRBV12-3 or TRBV12-4 to TRBJ2-1; 9 bases map to TRBD2. The CDR3 is 15 amino acids. DNA for the CDR3: TGTGCCGGCAGAGAGGAGCGGGAGGCCCCCAATGAGCAGCTCTTC. It encodes CAGREEREAPNEQLF.

This clonotype was recorded many times. The V gene is TRBV4-2, the J gene TRBJ1-4; D not resolved. The CDR3 runs 18 residues. Trimming took off 0 bases at V and 5 bases at J, with 19 bases between the two ends. CDR1 is LGHNA and CDR2 is YNFKEQ in the germline V gene. CDR3 residues: CASSQDIVFDKGNEKLFF. CDR3 nucleotides: TGTGCCAGCAGCCAAGATATTGTATTCGACAAAGGGAATGAAAAACTGTTTTTT.

Concerning this clonotype itself: The final CDR3 position lacks the conserved phenylalanine or tryptophan, pointing to a likely read error. The chain recombines TRBV6-5 with TRBJ1-1; D remains ambiguous. Germline loops: CDR1 MNHEY, CDR2 SVGAGI. CDR3 size: 18 residues. This CDR3 reads CASTYSVSPTGLKTEAFL. CDR3 sequence (DNA): TGTGCCAGCACTTACTCAGTATCACCAACCGGCCTGAAGACTGAAGCTTTCCTT.

This clonotype was recorded many times. The genes are TRBV20-1 and TRBJ2-3, with 9 bases lining up with TRBD2. CDR3 length: 16 amino acids. CDR1 is DFQATT and CDR2 is SNEGSKA in the germline V gene (reference sequence). The trim removed 0 bases at V and 1 base at J, leaving 5 bases unmatched. In DNA form, the CDR3 reads TGCAGTGCTAGAGATCCCGCGGGAGGGGGCACAGATACGCAGTATTTT. Protein: CSARDPAGGGTDTQYF.

This clonotype was observed a few times. At one boundary the junction diverges from the germline segment, which might be a read error. The chain has TRBV11-3 and TRBJ1-2; D call uncertain. The CDR3 is made up of 14 amino acids. The V gene's germline CDR1 is SGHNT and CDR2 YENEEA. The CDR3 loop reads CVSTYTASLGGYTF. CDR3 in DNA: TGTGTCAGCACCTACACTGCCAGCCTCGGAGGCTACACCTTC.